Given below is one T cell receptor beta chain in context. Original analysis: It was from reference gene primer amplification that nucleated cell counts were estimated. Generated by immunoSEQ multiplex PCR, the TCRdb table keeps only in-frame clones and is missing some. V and J calls and clone size follow that table, whereas D and trimming were derived from the DNA. The sample lists about 190,000 clones, 84% occurring once. This specimen comes from a study of blood T cell repertoires in COVID-19. This CDR3 is built from 15 residues. Per the germline V gene, CDR1 is KGHSH and CDR2 is LQKENI. V lost 5 bases and J 0 bases, leaving 11 bases between the germline ends.

The chain recombines TRBV18 with TRBJ2-1, with no clear D. The TCR originated in a human donor in a cohort sampled during active COVID-19. The sample consisted of peripheral blood. The CDR3 DNA follows: TGTGCCAGCTCATCGAACTACGGCTCCTACAATGAGCAGTTCTTC. Amino acid sequence: CASSSNYGSYNEQFF.